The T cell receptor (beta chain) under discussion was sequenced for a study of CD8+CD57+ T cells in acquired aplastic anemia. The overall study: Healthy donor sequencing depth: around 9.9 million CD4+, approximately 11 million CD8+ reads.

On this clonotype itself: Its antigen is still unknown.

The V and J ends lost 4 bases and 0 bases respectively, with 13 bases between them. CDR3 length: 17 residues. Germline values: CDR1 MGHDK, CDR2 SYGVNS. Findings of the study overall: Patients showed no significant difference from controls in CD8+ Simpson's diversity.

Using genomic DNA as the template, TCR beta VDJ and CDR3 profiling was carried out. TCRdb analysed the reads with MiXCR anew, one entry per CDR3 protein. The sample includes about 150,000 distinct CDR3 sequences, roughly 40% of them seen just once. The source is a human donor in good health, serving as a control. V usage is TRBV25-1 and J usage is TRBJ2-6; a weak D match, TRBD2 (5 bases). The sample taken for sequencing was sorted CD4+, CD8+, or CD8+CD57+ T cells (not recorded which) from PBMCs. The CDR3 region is CASSVTSGVSGANVLTF. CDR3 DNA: TGTGCCAGCAGTGTTACTTCCGGGGTCTCTGGGGCCAACGTCCTGACTTTC.